These T cell receptor beta chains were read from a single sample in a study of T cell responses to AZD1222 COVID-19 vaccine. Libraries were prepared by immunoSEQ multiplex PCR; TCRdb keeps only in-frame clonotypes and omits some of them. The data contain roughly 78,000 clones, about 84% of them seen just once; the ten biggest clones take up 2.5% to 3%. Sequencing was performed on peripheral blood, taken on day 0 of AZD1222 vaccination. The receptor set was obtained from an adult in good health. The CDR3 runs from the conserved cysteine through the conserved F or W. Each record gives: clone size, J gene, V gene, D gene, CDR3 protein, CDR3 DNA. D genes are given only for firm matches. Rows may omit the clone size; those that give it use once, few, many or a size class.

once TRBJ2-5 TRBV5-6 . CASSLVPEETQYF TGTGCCAGCAGCTTGGTACCCGAAGAGACCCAGTACTTC
. TRBJ2-3 TRBV7-3 . CASSSSGDLSTDTQYF TGTGCCAGCAGCTCGAGTGGCGATCTATCCACAGATACGCAGTATTTT
few TRBJ1-2 TRBV7-2 . CASSYDAAYGYTF TGTGCCAGCAGCTACGACGCGGCCTATGGCTACACCTTC
. TRBJ2-7 TRBV30 . CAWSVERSHEQYF TGTGCCTGGAGTGTGGAACGTTCCCACGAGCAGTACTTC
. TRBJ1-4 TRBV30 . CAWSVLAGLDEKLFF TGTGCCTGGAGTGTACTGGCAGGGTTGGATGAAAAACTGTTTTTT
. TRBJ2-3 TRBV27 . CASSSTGRTQYF TGTGCCAGCAGTTCGACAGGGAGGACGCAGTATTTT
. TRBJ1-2 TRBV4-3 . CASSQDRGSGGVAGYTF TGCGCCAGCAGCCAAGATCGCGGCAGCGGAGGGGTGGCGGGCTACACCTTC
. TRBJ2-3 TRBV7-8 TRBD2 CASSWGGADTQYF TGTGCCAGCAGTTGGGGGGGTGCGGATACGCAGTATTTT
. TRBJ1-1 TRBV5-8 . CASSWEGVATEAFF TGTGCCAGCAGCTGGGAAGGGGTGGCCACTGAAGCTTTCTTT
. TRBJ1-1 TRBV11-2 . CASAAGRQAEAFF TGTGCCAGCGCGGCAGGACGGCAGGCTGAAGCTTTCTTT
. TRBJ1-2 TRBV7-9 . CASSPLGGSGYGYTF TGTGCCAGCAGCCCCCTCGGGGGAAGTGGATATGGCTACACCTTC
. TRBJ2-2 TRBV5-4 TRBD2 CASSGTSGGTNTGELFF TGTGCCAGCAGCGGGACTAGCGGGGGGACGAACACCGGGGAGCTGTTTTTT
. TRBJ2-7 TRBV6-5 TRBD1 CASSPGDRAEYEQYF TGTGCCAGCAGTCCTGGGGACAGGGCCGAATACGAGCAGTACTTC
. TRBJ2-7 TRBV3-1/TRBV3-2 . CASSQGWISYEQYF TGTGCCAGCAGCCAAGGGTGGATCTCCTACGAGCAGTACTTC